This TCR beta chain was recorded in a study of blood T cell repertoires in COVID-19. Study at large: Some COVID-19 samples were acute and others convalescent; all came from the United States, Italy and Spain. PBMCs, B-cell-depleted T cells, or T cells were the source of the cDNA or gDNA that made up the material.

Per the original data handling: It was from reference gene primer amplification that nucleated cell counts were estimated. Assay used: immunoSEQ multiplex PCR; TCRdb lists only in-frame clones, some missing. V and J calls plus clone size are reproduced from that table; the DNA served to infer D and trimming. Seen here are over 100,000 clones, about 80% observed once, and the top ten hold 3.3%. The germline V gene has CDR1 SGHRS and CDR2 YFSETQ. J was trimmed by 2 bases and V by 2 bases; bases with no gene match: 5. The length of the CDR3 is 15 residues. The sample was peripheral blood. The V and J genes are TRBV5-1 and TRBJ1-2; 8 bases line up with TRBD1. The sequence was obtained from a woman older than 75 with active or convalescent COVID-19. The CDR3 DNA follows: TGCGCCAGCAGCTTTGGGACAGGATTAAACTATGGCTACACCTTC. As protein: CASSFGTGLNYGYTF.